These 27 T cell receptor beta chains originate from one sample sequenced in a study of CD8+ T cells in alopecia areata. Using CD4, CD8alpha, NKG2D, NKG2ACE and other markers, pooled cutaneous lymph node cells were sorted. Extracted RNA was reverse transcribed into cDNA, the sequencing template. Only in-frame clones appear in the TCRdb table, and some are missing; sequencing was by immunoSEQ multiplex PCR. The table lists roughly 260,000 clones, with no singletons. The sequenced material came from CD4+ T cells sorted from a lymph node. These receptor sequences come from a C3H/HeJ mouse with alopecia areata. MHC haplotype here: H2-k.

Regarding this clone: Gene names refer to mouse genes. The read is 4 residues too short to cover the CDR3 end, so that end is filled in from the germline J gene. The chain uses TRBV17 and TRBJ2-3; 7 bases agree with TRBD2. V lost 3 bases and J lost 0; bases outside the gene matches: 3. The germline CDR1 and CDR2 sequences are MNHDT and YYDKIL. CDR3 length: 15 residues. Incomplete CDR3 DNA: TGTGCTAGCAGTAGGACTGGGCCTAGTGCAGAA. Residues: CASSRTGPSAE. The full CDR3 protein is CASSRTGPSAETLYF. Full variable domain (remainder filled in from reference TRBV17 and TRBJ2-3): DTTVKQNPRYKLARVGKPVNLICSQTMNHDTMYWYQKKPNQAPKLLLFYYDKILNREADTFEKFQSSRPNNSFCSLYIGSAGLEYSAMYLCASSRTGPSAETLYFGSGTRLTVL.

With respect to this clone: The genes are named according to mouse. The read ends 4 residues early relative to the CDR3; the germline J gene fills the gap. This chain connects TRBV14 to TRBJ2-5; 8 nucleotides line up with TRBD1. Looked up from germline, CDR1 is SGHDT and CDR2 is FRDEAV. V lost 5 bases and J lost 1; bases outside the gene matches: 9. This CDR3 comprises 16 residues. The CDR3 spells CASSRPTRGHQDTQYF. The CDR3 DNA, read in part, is TGTGCCAGCAGCCGCCCCACCAGGGGGCACCAAGAC.

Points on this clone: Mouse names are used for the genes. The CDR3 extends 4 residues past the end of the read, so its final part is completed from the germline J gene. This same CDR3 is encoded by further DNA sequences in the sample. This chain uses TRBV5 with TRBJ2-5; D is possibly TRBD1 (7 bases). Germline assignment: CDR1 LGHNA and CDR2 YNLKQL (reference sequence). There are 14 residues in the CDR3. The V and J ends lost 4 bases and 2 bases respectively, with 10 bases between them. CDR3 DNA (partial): TGTGCCAGCAGCCCTCAGGGGGGCCAAGAC. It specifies CASSPQGGQD. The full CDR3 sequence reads CASSPQGGQDTQYF.

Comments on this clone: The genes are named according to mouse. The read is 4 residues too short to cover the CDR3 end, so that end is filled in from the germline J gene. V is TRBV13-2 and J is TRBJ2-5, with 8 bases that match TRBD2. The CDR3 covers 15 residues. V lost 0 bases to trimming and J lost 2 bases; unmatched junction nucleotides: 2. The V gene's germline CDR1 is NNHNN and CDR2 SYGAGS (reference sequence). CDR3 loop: CASGDAGGPQDTQYF. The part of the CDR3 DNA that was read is TGTGCCAGCGGTGATGCTGGGGGGCCCCAAGAC.

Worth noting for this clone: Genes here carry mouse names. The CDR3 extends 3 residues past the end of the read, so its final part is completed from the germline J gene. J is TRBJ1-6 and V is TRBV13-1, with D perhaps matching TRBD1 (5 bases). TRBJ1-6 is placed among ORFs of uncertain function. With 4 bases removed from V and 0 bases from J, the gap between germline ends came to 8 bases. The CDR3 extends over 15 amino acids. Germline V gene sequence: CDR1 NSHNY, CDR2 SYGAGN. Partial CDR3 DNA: TGTGCCAGCAGTCGACAGCATTCCTATAATTCGCCC. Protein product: CASSRQHSYNSP. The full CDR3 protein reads CASSRQHSYNSPLYF.

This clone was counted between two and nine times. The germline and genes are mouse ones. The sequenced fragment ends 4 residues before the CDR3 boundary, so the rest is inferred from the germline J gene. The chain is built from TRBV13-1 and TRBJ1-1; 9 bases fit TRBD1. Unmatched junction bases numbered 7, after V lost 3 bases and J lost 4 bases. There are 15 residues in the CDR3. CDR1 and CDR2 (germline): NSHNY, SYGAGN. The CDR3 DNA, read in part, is TGTGCCAGCAGTGCCGGGGACAGGGAGGCCACA. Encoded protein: CASSAGDREAT. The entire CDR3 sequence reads CASSAGDREATEVFF.

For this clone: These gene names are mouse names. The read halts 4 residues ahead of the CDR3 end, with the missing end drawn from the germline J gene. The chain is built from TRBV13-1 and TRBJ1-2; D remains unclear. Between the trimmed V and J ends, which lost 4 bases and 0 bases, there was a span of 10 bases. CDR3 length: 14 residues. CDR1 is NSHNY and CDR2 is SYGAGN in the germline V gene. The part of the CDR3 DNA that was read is TGTGCCAGCAGTCCCCCAGAAGCAAACTCC. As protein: CASSPPEANS. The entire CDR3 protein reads CASSPPEANSDYTF.

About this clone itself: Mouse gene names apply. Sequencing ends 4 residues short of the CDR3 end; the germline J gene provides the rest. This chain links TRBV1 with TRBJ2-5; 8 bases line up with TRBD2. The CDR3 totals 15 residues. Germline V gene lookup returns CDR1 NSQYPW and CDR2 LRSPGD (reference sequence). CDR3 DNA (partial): TGCACCTGCAGTGCAGATTGGGGGGGAAGTGAC. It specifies CTCSADWGGSD. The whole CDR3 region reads CTCSADWGGSDTQYF.

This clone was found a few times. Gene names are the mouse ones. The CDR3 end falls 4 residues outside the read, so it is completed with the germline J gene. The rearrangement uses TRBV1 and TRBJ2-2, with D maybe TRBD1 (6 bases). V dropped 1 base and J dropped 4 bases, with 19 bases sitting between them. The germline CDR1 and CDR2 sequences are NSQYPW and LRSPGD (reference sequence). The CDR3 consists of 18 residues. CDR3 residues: CTCSAARTKGEGTGQLYF. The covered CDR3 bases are TGCACCTGCAGTGCAGCAAGGACAAAGGGGGAAGGCACCGGG.

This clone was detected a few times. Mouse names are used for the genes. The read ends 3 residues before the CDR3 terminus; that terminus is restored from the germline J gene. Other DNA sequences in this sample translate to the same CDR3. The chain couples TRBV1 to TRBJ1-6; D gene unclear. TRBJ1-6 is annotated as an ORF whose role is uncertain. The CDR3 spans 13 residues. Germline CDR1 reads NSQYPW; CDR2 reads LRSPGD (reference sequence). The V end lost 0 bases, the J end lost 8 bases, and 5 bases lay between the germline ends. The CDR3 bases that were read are TGCACCTGCAGTGCAGATAGGGATTCGCCC. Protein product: CTCSADRDSP. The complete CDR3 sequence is CTCSADRDSPLYF.

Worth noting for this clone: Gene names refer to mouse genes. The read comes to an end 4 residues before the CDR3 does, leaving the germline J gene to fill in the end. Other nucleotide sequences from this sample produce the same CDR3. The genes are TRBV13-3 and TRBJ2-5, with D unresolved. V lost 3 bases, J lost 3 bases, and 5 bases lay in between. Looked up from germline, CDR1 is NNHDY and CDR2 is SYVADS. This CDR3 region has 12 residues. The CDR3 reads CASSANQDTQYF. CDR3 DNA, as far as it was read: TGTGCCAGCAGTGCCAATCAAGAC.

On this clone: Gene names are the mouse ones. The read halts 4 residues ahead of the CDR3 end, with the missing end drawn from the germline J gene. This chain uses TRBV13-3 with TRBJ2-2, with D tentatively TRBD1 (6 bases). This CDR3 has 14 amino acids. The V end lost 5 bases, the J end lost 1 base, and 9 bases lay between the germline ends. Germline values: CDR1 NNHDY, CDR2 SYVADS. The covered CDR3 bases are TGTGCCAGCAGCCCCAGGGGAAACACCGGG. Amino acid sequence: CASSPRGNTG. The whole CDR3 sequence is CASSPRGNTGQLYF.

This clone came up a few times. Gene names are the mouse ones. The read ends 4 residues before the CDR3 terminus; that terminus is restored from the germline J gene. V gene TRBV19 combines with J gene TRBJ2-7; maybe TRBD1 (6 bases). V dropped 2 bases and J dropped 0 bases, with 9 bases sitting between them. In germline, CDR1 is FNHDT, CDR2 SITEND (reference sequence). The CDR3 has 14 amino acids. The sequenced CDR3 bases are TGTGCCAGCAGTATTCTGGACAGCTCCTAT. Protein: CASSILDSSY. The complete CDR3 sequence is CASSILDSSYEQYF.

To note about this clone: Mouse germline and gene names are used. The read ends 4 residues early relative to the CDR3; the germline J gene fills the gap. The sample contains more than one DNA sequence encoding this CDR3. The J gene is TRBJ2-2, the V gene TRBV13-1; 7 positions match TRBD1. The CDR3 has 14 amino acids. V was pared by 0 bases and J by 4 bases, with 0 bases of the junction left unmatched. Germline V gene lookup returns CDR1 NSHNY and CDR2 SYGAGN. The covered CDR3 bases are TGTGCCAGCAGTGATGCAGGGGGCACCGGG. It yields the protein CASSDAGGTG. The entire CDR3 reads CASSDAGGTGQLYF.

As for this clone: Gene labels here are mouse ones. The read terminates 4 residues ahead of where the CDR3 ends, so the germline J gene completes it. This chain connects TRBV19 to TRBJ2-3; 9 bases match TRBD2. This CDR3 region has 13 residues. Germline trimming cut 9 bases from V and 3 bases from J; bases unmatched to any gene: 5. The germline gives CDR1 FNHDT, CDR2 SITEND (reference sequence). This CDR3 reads CATSDWGAETLYF. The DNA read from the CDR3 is TGTGCCACCTCGGACTGGGGAGCAGAA.

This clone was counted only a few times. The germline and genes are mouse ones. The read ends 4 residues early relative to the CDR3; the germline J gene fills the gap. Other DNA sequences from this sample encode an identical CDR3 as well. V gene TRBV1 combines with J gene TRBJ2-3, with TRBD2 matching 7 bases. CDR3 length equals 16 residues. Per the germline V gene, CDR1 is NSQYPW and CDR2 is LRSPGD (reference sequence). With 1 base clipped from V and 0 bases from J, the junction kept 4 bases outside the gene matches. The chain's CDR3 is CTCSAGWGSSAETLYF. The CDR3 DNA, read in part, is TGCACCTGCAGTGCAGGCTGGGGGAGTAGTGCAGAA.

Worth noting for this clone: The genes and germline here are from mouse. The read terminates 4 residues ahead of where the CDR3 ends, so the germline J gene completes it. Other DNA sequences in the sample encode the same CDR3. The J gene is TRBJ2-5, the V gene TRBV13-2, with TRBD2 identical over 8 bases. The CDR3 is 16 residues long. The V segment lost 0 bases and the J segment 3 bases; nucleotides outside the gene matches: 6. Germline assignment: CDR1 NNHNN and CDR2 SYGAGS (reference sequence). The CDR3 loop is CASGDAGWGGQDTQYF. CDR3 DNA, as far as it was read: TGTGCCAGCGGTGATGCTGGGTGGGGGGGTCAAGAC.

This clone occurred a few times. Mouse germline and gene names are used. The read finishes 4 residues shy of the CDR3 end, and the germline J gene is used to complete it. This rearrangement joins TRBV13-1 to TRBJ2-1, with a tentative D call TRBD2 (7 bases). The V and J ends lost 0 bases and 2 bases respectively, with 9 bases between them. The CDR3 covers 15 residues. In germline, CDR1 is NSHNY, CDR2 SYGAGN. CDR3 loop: CASSDEGGDYAEQFF. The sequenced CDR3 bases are TGTGCCAGCAGTGATGAAGGGGGGGACTATGCT.

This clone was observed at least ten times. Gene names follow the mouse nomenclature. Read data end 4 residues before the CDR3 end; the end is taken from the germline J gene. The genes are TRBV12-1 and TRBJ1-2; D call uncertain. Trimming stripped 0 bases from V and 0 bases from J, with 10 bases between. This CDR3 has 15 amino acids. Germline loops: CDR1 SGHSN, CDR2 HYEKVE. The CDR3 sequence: CASSLTITANSDYTF. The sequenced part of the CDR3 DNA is TGTGCCAGCTCTCTCACAATTACCGCAAACTCC.

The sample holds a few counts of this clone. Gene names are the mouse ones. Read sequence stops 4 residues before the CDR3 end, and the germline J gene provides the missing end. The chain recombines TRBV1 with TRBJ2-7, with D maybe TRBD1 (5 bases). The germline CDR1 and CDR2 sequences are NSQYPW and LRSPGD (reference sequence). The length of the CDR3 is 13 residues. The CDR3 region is CTCSAERGDEQYF. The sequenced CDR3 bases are TGCACCTGCAGTGCGGAAAGGGGAGAT.

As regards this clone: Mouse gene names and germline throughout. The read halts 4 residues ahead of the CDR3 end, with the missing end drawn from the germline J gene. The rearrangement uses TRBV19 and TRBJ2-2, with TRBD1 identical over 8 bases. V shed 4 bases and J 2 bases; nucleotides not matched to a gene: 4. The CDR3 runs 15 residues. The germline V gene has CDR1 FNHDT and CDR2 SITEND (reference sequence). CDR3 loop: CASSSDRVNTGQLYF. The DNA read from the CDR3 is TGTGCCAGCAGTTCGGACAGGGTGAACACCGGG.

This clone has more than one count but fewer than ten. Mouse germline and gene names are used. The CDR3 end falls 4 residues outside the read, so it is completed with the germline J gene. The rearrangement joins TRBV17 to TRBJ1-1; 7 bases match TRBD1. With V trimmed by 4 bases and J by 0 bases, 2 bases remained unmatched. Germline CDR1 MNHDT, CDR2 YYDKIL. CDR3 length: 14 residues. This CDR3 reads CASSKGTANTEVFF. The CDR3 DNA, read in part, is TGTGCTAGCAGTAAAGGGACAGCAAACACA.

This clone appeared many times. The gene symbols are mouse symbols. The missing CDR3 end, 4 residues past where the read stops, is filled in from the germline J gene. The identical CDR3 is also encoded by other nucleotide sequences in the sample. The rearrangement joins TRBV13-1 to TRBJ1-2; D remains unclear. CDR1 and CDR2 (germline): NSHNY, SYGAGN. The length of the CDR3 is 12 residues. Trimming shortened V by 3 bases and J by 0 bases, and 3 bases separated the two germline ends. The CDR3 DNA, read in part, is TGTGCCAGCAGTGCCTCAAACTCC. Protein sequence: CASSASNS. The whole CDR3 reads CASSASNSDYTF.

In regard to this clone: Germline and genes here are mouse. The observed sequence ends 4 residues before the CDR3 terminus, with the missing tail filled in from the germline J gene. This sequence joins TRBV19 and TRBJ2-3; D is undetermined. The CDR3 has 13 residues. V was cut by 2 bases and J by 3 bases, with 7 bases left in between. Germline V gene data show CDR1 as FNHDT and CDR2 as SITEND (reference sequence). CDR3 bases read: TGTGCCAGCAGTATGGCTGGCGCAGAA. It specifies CASSMAGAE. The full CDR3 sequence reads CASSMAGAETLYF. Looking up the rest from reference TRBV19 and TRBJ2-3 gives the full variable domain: GGIITQTPKFLIGQEGQKLTLKCQQNFNHDTMYWYRQDSGKGLRLIYYSITENDLQKGDLSEGYDASREKKSSFSLTVTSAQKNEMAVFLCASSMAGAETLYFGSGTRLTVL.

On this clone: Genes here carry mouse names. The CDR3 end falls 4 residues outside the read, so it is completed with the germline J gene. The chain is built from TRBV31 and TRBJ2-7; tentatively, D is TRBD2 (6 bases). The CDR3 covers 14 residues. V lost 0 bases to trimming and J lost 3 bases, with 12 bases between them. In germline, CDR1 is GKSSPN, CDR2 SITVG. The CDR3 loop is CAWSLPGALYEQYF. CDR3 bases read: TGTGCCTGGAGTCTGCCTGGGGCCCTCTAT.

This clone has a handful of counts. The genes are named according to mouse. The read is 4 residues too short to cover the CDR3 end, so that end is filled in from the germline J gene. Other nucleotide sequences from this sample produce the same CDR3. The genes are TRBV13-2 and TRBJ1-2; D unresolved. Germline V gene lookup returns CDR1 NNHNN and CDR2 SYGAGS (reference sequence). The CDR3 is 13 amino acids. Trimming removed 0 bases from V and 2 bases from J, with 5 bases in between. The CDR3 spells CASGDARNSDYTF. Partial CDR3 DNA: TGTGCCAGCGGTGATGCGAGGAACTCC.

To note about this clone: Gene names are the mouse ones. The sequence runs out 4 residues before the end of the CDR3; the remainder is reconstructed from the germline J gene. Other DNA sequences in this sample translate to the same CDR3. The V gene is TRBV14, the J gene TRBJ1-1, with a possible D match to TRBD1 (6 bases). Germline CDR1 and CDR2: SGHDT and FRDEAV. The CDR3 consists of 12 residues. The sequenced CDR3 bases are TGTGCCAGCAGGCCCGGACAGACA. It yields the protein CASRPGQT. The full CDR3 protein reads CASRPGQTEVFF.